The 20 T cell receptor beta chains below all came from one sample that was sequenced in a study of shared clonotypes between healthy human individuals. The protocol was immunoSEQ multiplex PCR, while the TCRdb copy is restricted to in-frame clones and leaves out a portion. Of 1,100,000 or so clones listed, 75% to 80% are singletons. The sample taken for sequencing was memory CD4+ T cells from PBMCs. Documented subset: CD45RA-negative fraction. Receptors originate from a man younger than 35 in good health. Some clones in this sample may be carry-over from other donors' samples.

V usage is TRBV28 and J usage is TRBJ2-4, with D uncertain. CDR3 length: 16 amino acids. Germline V CDR1 and CDR2: MDHEN, SYDVKM. The V end lost 3 bases, the J end lost 0 bases, and 12 bases lay between the germline ends. The DNA for the CDR3 is TGTGCCAGCAGTTTTGGGCAGGTCCTAGCCAAAAACATTCAGTACTTC. Its translation: CASSFGQVLAKNIQYF.

This chain links TRBV14 with TRBJ1-4; D unresolved. The germline V and J ends were trimmed by 2 bases and 6 bases, with 7 bases remaining between them. The germline V gene has CDR1 SGHDN and CDR2 FVKESK. The CDR3 is made up of 13 amino acids. CDR3 region: CASSQRQHEKLFF. CDR3 sequence (DNA): TGTGCCAGCAGCCAAAGACAACATGAAAAACTGTTTTTT.

The CDR3 bases are TGTGCCAGCAGCCATAACAGTTACTCCTACAATGAGCAGTTCTTC. This codes for CASSHNSYSYNEQFF. V and J are TRBV7-9 and TRBJ2-1, with unresolved D. Germline values: CDR1 SEHNR, CDR2 FQNEAQ (reference sequence). V was cut by 5 bases and J by 0 bases, with 11 bases left in between. This CDR3 contains 15 residues.

This clone was found many times. CDR3 residues: CASSLAGQGAYEQYF. DNA for the CDR3: TGTGCCAGCAGTTTAGCGGGACAGGGGGCCTACGAGCAGTACTTC. The chain employs TRBV28 and TRBJ2-7; 11 positions match TRBD1. The CDR3 sequence is 15 residues long. The trim removed 2 bases at V and 2 bases at J, leaving 2 bases unmatched. Germline assignment: CDR1 MDHEN and CDR2 SYDVKM.

This clone was observed a handful of times. Other DNA sequences in the sample encode the same CDR3. The chain links TRBV18 to TRBJ2-7; D unclear. Trimming removed 2 bases at V and 3 bases at J, with 2 bases between. The CDR3 loop spans 11 amino acids. The germline V gene encodes CDR1 KGHSH and CDR2 LQKENI. Written as DNA, the CDR3 is TGTGCCAGCTCACCAGACTACGAGCAGTACTTC. Its protein product is CASSPDYEQYF.

J is TRBJ2-5 and V is TRBV18; tentatively, D is TRBD1 (6 bases). The CDR3 is 15 residues long. Germline V lookup: CDR1 KGHSH, CDR2 LQKENI. The germline V and J ends were trimmed by 3 bases and 5 bases, with 16 bases remaining between them. The CDR3 coding sequence is TGTGCCAGCTCACCTTTACAGGGTAGCATTGAGACCCAGTACTTC. This sequence encodes CASSPLQGSIETQYF.

Remarks on this clone: Other nucleotide sequences in the sample specify the same CDR3. CDR3 nucleotides: TGTGCCAGCAGTTTAGGCAGCTACGAGCAGTACTTC. This codes for CASSLGSYEQYF. V usage is TRBV28 and J usage is TRBJ2-7; D unresolved. Trimming took 2 bases from V and 3 from J, leaving 5 bases between them. CDR3 length: 12 amino acids. The V gene's germline CDR1 is MDHEN and CDR2 SYDVKM.

The J gene is TRBJ1-2, the V gene TRBV30; D call uncertain. V lost 3 bases, J lost 6 bases, and 17 bases lay in between. Germline V gene sequence: CDR1 GTSNPN, CDR2 SVGIG (reference sequence). The CDR3 extends over 14 amino acids. CDR3 DNA: TGTGCCTGGAGCCGTAGCACCCGGAGGCATGGCTACACCTTC. Translated, it gives CAWSRSTRRHGYTF. The whole variable domain, remainder taken from reference TRBV30 and TRBJ1-2, is SQTIHQWPATLVQPVGSPLSLECTVEGTSNPNLYWYRQAAGRGLQLLFYSVGIGQISSEVPQNLSASRPQDRQFILSSKKLLLSDSGFYLCAWSRSTRRHGYTFGSGTRLTVV.

CDR3 region: CASSVYGAEDQPQHF. The CDR3 DNA reads as TGTGCCAGCAGCGTATATGGAGCGGAGGATCAGCCCCAGCATTTT. The chain recombines TRBV9 with TRBJ1-5; no reliable D call. Germline CDR1 and CDR2: SGDLS and YYNGEE. V was pared by 1 base and J by 5 bases, with 13 bases between. The CDR3 totals 15 residues.

The genes are TRBV7-2 and TRBJ2-3; a weak D match, TRBD2 (6 bases). V was trimmed by 5 bases and J by 4 bases, leaving 10 bases between them. The CDR3 is 13 amino acids. Germline V gene lookup returns CDR1 SGHTA and CDR2 FQGNSA. The CDR3 nucleotides are TGTGCCAGCAGCCTAACGGGGGCAGATACGCAGTATTTT. Protein sequence: CASSLTGADTQYF.

This rearrangement joins TRBV7-9 to TRBJ2-1, with D possibly being TRBD1 or TRBD2 (6 bases each). The CDR3 runs 18 residues. Germline V lookup: CDR1 SEHNR, CDR2 FQNEAQ (reference sequence). V was pared by 1 base and J by 0 bases, with 16 bases between. The CDR3 DNA reads as TGTGCCAGCAGCTTAGTAAGGGGGGACACAAACTCCTACAATGAGCAGTTCTTC. Amino acid sequence: CASSLVRGDTNSYNEQFF.

This chain uses TRBV7-3 with TRBJ2-7, with 8 positions matching TRBD2. The V gene's germline CDR1 is SGHTA and CDR2 FQGTGA. Losses at the gene ends were 5 bases for V and 6 bases for J; bases not matched to a gene: 12. The CDR3 extends over 15 amino acids. The CDR3 loop is CASSPRSGREGEQYF. CDR3 DNA sequence: TGTGCCAGCAGCCCGAGGAGCGGGAGAGAAGGCGAGCAGTACTTC.

V gene TRBV11-2 combines with J gene TRBJ2-7; D ambiguous. This CDR3 has 12 amino acids. The V gene lost 5 bases and the J gene lost 6 bases, with 11 bases spanning the gap. CDR1 is SGHAT, CDR2 FQNNGV, per germline. CDR3 protein: CASSPQRGEQYF. CDR3 DNA sequence: TGTGCCAGCAGCCCCCAAAGAGGCGAGCAGTACTTC. Based on the CDR3 plus reference TRBV11-2 and TRBJ2-7, the full variable domain is EAGVAQSPRYKIIEKRQSVAFWCNPISGHATLYWYQQILGQGPKLLIQFQNNGVVDDSQLPKDRFSAERLKGVDSTLKIQPAKLEDSAVYLCASSPQRGEQYFGPGTRLTVT.

This chain connects TRBV28 to TRBJ1-2; D is uncertain. The ends were cut back, 2 bases at V and 5 bases at J, with 9 bases in the middle. The CDR3 covers 13 residues. The germline V gene encodes CDR1 MDHEN and CDR2 SYDVKM. Here the CDR3 DNA reads TGTGCCAGCAGTTTAAGTCGGACGTATGGCTACACCTTC. Translating it yields CASSLSRTYGYTF.

Remarks on this clone: The sample contains more than one DNA sequence encoding this CDR3. The V call is TRBV6-5, the J call TRBJ1-5, with D unresolved. Trimming took 4 bases from V and 7 from J, leaving 11 bases between them. The CDR3 extends over 13 amino acids. Germline V lookup: CDR1 MNHEY, CDR2 SVGAGI. CDR3 loop: CASSSGSGQPQHF. CDR3 nucleotide sequence: TGTGCCAGCAGTTCTGGGTCGGGACAGCCCCAGCATTTT.

As for this clone: A much larger clone lies one base from this, so it may be a read error. The chain employs TRBV2 and TRBJ2-7; 14 nucleotides align to TRBD2. The germline V gene encodes CDR1 SNHLY and CDR2 FYNNEI. V lost 6 bases to trimming and J lost 2 bases; unmatched junction nucleotides: 3. The CDR3 loop spans 15 amino acids. For the CDR3, the DNA is TGTGCCAGCAGCCGACTAGCGGGAGGGCCCTACGAGCAGTACTTC. It specifies CASSRLAGGPYEQYF.

This sequence joins TRBV7-9 and TRBJ2-7; weak D call: TRBD2 (6 bases). CDR3 length equals 13 residues. Between the trimmed V and J ends, which lost 6 bases and 7 bases, there was a span of 16 bases. Germline CDR1 reads SEHNR; CDR2 reads FQNEAQ (reference sequence). In nucleotides, the CDR3 is TGTGCCAGCAGACTCCTCCAGGCGGGAGAGCAGTACTTC. Its protein product is CASRLLQAGEQYF.

This chain uses TRBV6-5 with TRBJ1-1; 8 bases are shared with TRBD1. The CDR3 is 15 residues long. J lost 4 bases, V lost 6 bases, and 10 bases had no gene match. The germline CDR1 and CDR2 sequences are MNHEY and SVGAGI. CDR3 coding DNA: TGTGCCAGCAGGGAGGCAGGGGGCTACCTCACTGAAGCTTTCTTT. This codes for CASREAGGYLTEAFF.

This clone was seen more than once but under ten times. This chain joins TRBV2 and TRBJ1-1; tentative D call: TRBD1 (6 bases). Trimming pared 2 bases from V and 1 base from J, leaving 14 bases between. Germline V gives CDR1 SNHLY, CDR2 FYNNEI. CDR3 length: 16 amino acids. The CDR3 loop reads CASSEFSGHQNTEAFF. The CDR3 region has the DNA TGTGCCAGCAGTGAATTCTCGGGACACCAGAACACTGAAGCTTTCTTT.

J is TRBJ1-1 and V is TRBV7-2; tentative D call: TRBD1 (6 bases). Germline V CDR1 and CDR2: SGHTA, FQGNSA. The V gene lost 11 bases and the J gene lost 1 base, with 17 bases spanning the gap. This CDR3 is built from 14 residues. The chain's CDR3 is CAARLGGGNTEAFF. The DNA of the CDR3 is TGTGCCGCAAGACTTGGAGGGGGGAACACTGAAGCTTTCTTT.